A selection of T cell receptor beta chains follows, all from one sample in a study of radiation and T cells in renal cell carcinoma. The repertoire was sequenced with immunoSEQ multiplex PCR; TCRdb's copy has only in-frame clones and lacks some. Of tens of thousands of clones in the sample, about 86% were seen once. Material: blood, obtained from a patient whose treatment included radiotherapy and nephrectomy. The receptor set was obtained from a woman aged 45-60 years with renal cell carcinoma. The CDR3 runs from the conserved cysteine through the conserved F or W. The order of the fields is V gene, J gene, clone size, D gene, CDR3 protein, CDR3 DNA. D genes are given only for firm matches. Clone size is not always given. Where it is, it says once, few, many or a class for expanded clones.

V gene: TRBV6-5
J gene: TRBJ1-2
clone size: NA
D gene: NA
CDR3 protein: CASSRWTNYGYTF
CDR3 DNA: TGTGCCAGCAGCCGTTGGACGAACTATGGCTACACCTTC

V gene: TRBV27
J gene: TRBJ2-7
clone size: many
D gene: NA
CDR3 protein: CASRGTKTYEQYF
CDR3 DNA: TGTGCCAGCAGGGGGACAAAGACCTACGAGCAGTACTTC

V gene: TRBV6-6
J gene: TRBJ1-4
clone size: NA
D gene: NA
CDR3 protein: CASSLRVDGGYEKLFF
CDR3 DNA: TGTGCCAGCAGTCTTCGTGTAGATGGAGGTTATGAAAAACTGTTTTTT

V gene: TRBV9
J gene: TRBJ2-1
clone size: NA
D gene: TRBD2
CDR3 protein: CASSETGLAGGSSYNEQFF
CDR3 DNA: TGTGCCAGCAGCGAAACCGGACTAGCGGGAGGTTCTTCCTACAATGAGCAGTTCTTC

V gene: TRBV27
J gene: TRBJ1-4
clone size: NA
D gene: TRBD1
CDR3 protein: CASGQDYTTNEKLFF
CDR3 DNA: TGTGCCAGCGGACAGGATTACACAACTAATGAAAAACTGTTTTTT

V gene: TRBV7-2
J gene: TRBJ2-3
clone size: once
D gene: NA
CDR3 protein: CASAPLRGLAYF
CDR3 DNA: TGTGCCAGCGCCCCACTGAGGGGGTTGGCATATTTT

V gene: TRBV7-2
J gene: TRBJ2-7
clone size: once
D gene: NA
CDR3 protein: CASSLLYEQYF
CDR3 DNA: TGTGCCAGCAGCTTACTCTACGAGCAGTACTTC

V gene: TRBV18
J gene: TRBJ2-7
clone size: NA
D gene: NA
CDR3 protein: CASSPPLAITVGEQYF
CDR3 DNA: TGTGCCAGCTCACCACCCCTCGCGATTACCGTCGGCGAGCAGTACTTC

V gene: TRBV30
J gene: TRBJ2-2
clone size: NA
D gene: TRBD1
CDR3 protein: CAWSVTGGTLDTGELFF
CDR3 DNA: TGTGCCTGGAGTGTGACAGGGGGGACCTTAGACACCGGGGAGCTGTTTTTT

V gene: TRBV7-9
J gene: TRBJ1-3
clone size: NA
D gene: NA
CDR3 protein: CASSLTQGLGNTIYF
CDR3 DNA: TGTGCCAGCAGCTTAACGCAGGGCCTCGGAAACACCATATATTTT

V gene: TRBV5-6
J gene: TRBJ2-3
clone size: NA
D gene: NA
CDR3 protein: CASSFSGTDTQYF
CDR3 DNA: TGTGCCAGCAGCTTCTCGGGAACAGATACGCAGTATTTT

V gene: TRBV6-5
J gene: TRBJ2-1
clone size: NA
D gene: TRBD1
CDR3 protein: CASSRQGGHNEQFF
CDR3 DNA: TGTGCCAGCAGTCGACAGGGGGGACACAATGAGCAGTTCTTC

V gene: TRBV27
J gene: TRBJ2-6
clone size: NA
D gene: NA
CDR3 protein: CASSLTGTGANVLTF
CDR3 DNA: TGTGCCAGCAGCCTAACAGGGACTGGGGCCAACGTCCTGACTTTC

V gene: TRBV7-2
J gene: TRBJ1-3
clone size: NA
D gene: NA
CDR3 protein: CASSVGPSGGNTIYF
CDR3 DNA: TGTGCCAGCAGCGTTGGACCCTCGGGGGGGAACACCATATATTTT

V gene: TRBV19
J gene: TRBJ2-1
clone size: NA
D gene: NA
CDR3 protein: CASSRFGQHNEQFF
CDR3 DNA: TGTGCCAGTAGTAGATTCGGACAGCACAATGAGCAGTTCTTC

V gene: TRBV5-1
J gene: TRBJ1-1
clone size: NA
D gene: NA
CDR3 protein: CASSATGLGDTEAFF
CDR3 DNA: TGCGCCAGCAGCGCCACCGGCCTGGGTGACACTGAAGCTTTCTTT

V gene: TRBV15
J gene: TRBJ1-5
clone size: NA
D gene: NA
CDR3 protein: CATSTRRAGYNQPQHF
CDR3 DNA: TGTGCCACCAGCACCCGCAGGGCGGGCTACAATCAGCCCCAGCATTTT

V gene: TRBV5-4
J gene: TRBJ1-1
clone size: NA
D gene: NA
CDR3 protein: CASSWGGRNTEAFF
CDR3 DNA: TGTGCCAGCAGCTGGGGGGGCCGGAACACTGAAGCTTTCTTT

V gene: TRBV5-5
J gene: TRBJ2-3
clone size: NA
D gene: NA
CDR3 protein: CASSLDRPSTDTQYF
CDR3 DNA: TGTGCCAGCAGCTTGGACCGTCCTAGCACAGATACGCAGTATTTT

V gene: TRBV7-6
J gene: TRBJ2-7
clone size: NA
D gene: TRBD1
CDR3 protein: CASSAVFLQDRAPEQYF
CDR3 DNA: TGTGCCAGCAGCGCCGTTTTTTTGCAGGACAGGGCGCCTGAGCAGTACTTC

V gene: TRBV5-1
J gene: TRBJ2-3
clone size: NA
D gene: NA
CDR3 protein: CASSLGLSTDTQYF
CDR3 DNA: TGCGCCAGCAGCTTGGGGTTAAGCACAGATACGCAGTATTTT